Listed below are T cell receptor beta chains from one sample, sequenced in a study of shared T cell receptors in the human thymus. The protocol was immunoSEQ multiplex PCR, while the TCRdb copy is restricted to in-frame clones and leaves out a portion. The table shows 500,000 to 750,000 clones, with over 75% occurring only once. These data were also reused for a study on human thymus T cells.

Sequenced material: thymocytes. These receptor sequences come from a boy younger than two with a congenital heart defect. CDR3s include the opening cysteine and the closing phenylalanine or tryptophan. A D gene is named only where the DNA matches it firmly. A row's size may be missing; if present it is once, few, many or a size class.

j_call: TRBJ2-6; clone_size: .; d_call: .; v_call: TRBV9; cdr3_aa: CASSAPAGANVLTF; cdr3_nt: TGTGCCAGCAGCGCCCCTGCTGGGGCCAACGTCCTGACTTTC
j_call: TRBJ2-7; clone_size: .; d_call: .; v_call: TRBV11-2; cdr3_aa: CASSLKLRAAPYEQYF; cdr3_nt: TGTGCCAGCAGCTTGAAGCTGCGGGCCGCACCCTACGAGCAGTACTTC
j_call: TRBJ1-2; clone_size: .; d_call: .; v_call: TRBV19; cdr3_aa: CASSIDGLGGYTF; cdr3_nt: TGTGCCAGTAGTATCGACGGACTAGGTGGCTACACCTTC
j_call: TRBJ2-1; clone_size: .; d_call: TRBD1; v_call: TRBV29-1; cdr3_aa: CSVESSTGDYNEQFF; cdr3_nt: TGCAGCGTTGAATCCTCGACAGGGGACTACAATGAGCAGTTCTTC
j_call: TRBJ2-1; clone_size: .; d_call: TRBD2; v_call: TRBV23-1; cdr3_aa: CASSQTSAYNEQFF; cdr3_nt: TGCGCCAGCAGTCAAACTAGCGCCTACAATGAGCAGTTCTTC
j_call: TRBJ2-5; clone_size: .; d_call: TRBD1; v_call: TRBV28; cdr3_aa: CASRPGQGGGETQYF; cdr3_nt: TGTGCCAGCAGACCGGGACAGGGCGGTGGAGAGACCCAGTACTTC
j_call: TRBJ1-1; clone_size: .; d_call: .; v_call: TRBV13; cdr3_aa: CASSPIPGNTEAFF; cdr3_nt: TGTGCCAGCAGCCCTATCCCCGGGAACACTGAAGCTTTCTTT
j_call: TRBJ2-6; clone_size: .; d_call: .; v_call: TRBV7-9; cdr3_aa: CASSPLTEFSGANVLTF; cdr3_nt: TGTGCCAGCAGCCCCCTGACAGAATTCTCTGGGGCCAACGTCCTGACTTTC
j_call: TRBJ2-7; clone_size: .; d_call: .; v_call: TRBV7-7; cdr3_aa: CASSLNLSYEQYF; cdr3_nt: TGTGCCAGCAGCTTAAATCTGTCCTACGAGCAGTACTTC
j_call: TRBJ2-5; clone_size: .; d_call: TRBD2; v_call: TRBV6-5; cdr3_aa: CASSMTSVETQYF; cdr3_nt: TGTGCCAGCAGCATGACTAGCGTCGAGACCCAGTACTTC
j_call: TRBJ2-7; clone_size: .; d_call: TRBD2; v_call: TRBV7-9; cdr3_aa: CASSLFRSGRRYEQYF; cdr3_nt: TGTGCCAGCAGCTTATTCAGAAGCGGGAGAAGGTACGAGCAGTACTTC
j_call: TRBJ2-3; clone_size: .; d_call: TRBD2; v_call: TRBV27; cdr3_aa: CASSQGGTSGTTLRSDTQYF; cdr3_nt: TGTGCCAGCAGTCAAGGGGGGACTAGCGGGACCACCCTCAGGTCAGATACGCAGTATTTT
j_call: TRBJ2-1; clone_size: .; d_call: .; v_call: TRBV29-1; cdr3_aa: CSVHQNPRLYNEQFF; cdr3_nt: TGCAGCGTCCACCAAAACCCCCGACTTTACAATGAGCAGTTCTTC
j_call: TRBJ2-4; clone_size: .; d_call: .; v_call: TRBV21-1; cdr3_aa: CASSSSPLAKNIQYF; cdr3_nt: TGTGCCAGCAGCTCCTCGCCACTAGCCAAAAACATTCAGTACTTC
j_call: TRBJ2-1; clone_size: .; d_call: TRBD2; v_call: TRBV15; cdr3_aa: CATSRDWGKGGASGVDEQFF; cdr3_nt: TGTGCCACCAGCAGAGATTGGGGGAAGGGAGGGGCTAGTGGTGTCGATGAGCAGTTCTTC
j_call: TRBJ1-1; clone_size: .; d_call: TRBD1; v_call: TRBV7-9; cdr3_aa: CASSSRDSANTEAFF; cdr3_nt: TGTGCCAGCAGCTCTCGGGACAGTGCGAACACTGAAGCTTTCTTT
j_call: TRBJ2-5; clone_size: .; d_call: TRBD2; v_call: TRBV4-3; cdr3_aa: CASSQGWTSGNEGETQYF; cdr3_nt: TGCGCCAGCAGCCAGGGTTGGACTAGCGGGAACGAAGGGGAGACCCAGTACTTC
j_call: TRBJ2-5; clone_size: .; d_call: .; v_call: TRBV27; cdr3_aa: CASSLEQGARETQYF; cdr3_nt: TGTGCCAGCAGTTTAGAGCAGGGTGCGAGGGAGACCCAGTACTTC
j_call: TRBJ2-7; clone_size: .; d_call: TRBD2; v_call: TRBV13; cdr3_aa: CASSQGLAVNYEQYF; cdr3_nt: TGTGCCAGCAGCCAGGGACTAGCGGTCAACTACGAGCAGTACTTC
j_call: TRBJ1-1; clone_size: .; d_call: .; v_call: TRBV6-1; cdr3_aa: CASHRAGGTEAFF; cdr3_nt: TGTGCCAGTCACAGGGCGGGGGGCACTGAAGCTTTCTTT
j_call: TRBJ1-5; clone_size: .; d_call: .; v_call: TRBV30; cdr3_aa: CAWTKGLGQPQHF; cdr3_nt: TGTGCCTGGACCAAGGGGCTAGGACAGCCCCAGCATTTT
j_call: TRBJ2-6; clone_size: .; d_call: .; v_call: TRBV4-1; cdr3_aa: CASSPNRSSAGANVLTF; cdr3_nt: TGCGCCAGCAGCCCTAACAGGAGCTCTGCTGGGGCCAACGTCCTGACTTTC
j_call: TRBJ2-2; clone_size: once; d_call: TRBD2; v_call: TRBV25-1; cdr3_aa: CASSPGNRLAGAPGELFF; cdr3_nt: TGTGCCAGCAGCCCGGGCAATCGACTAGCGGGTGCCCCCGGGGAGCTGTTTTTT
j_call: TRBJ2-2; clone_size: .; d_call: .; v_call: TRBV20-1; cdr3_aa: CSAQGTGELFF; cdr3_nt: TGCAGTGCACAGGGAACCGGGGAGCTGTTTTTT
j_call: TRBJ2-7; clone_size: .; d_call: .; v_call: TRBV27; cdr3_aa: CASSPYPFYEQYF; cdr3_nt: TGTGCCAGCAGTCCTTATCCCTTCTACGAGCAGTACTTC
j_call: TRBJ1-1; clone_size: once; d_call: .; v_call: TRBV28; cdr3_aa: CASNPRGLNTEAFF; cdr3_nt: TGTGCCAGCAACCCAAGGGGTTTGAACACTGAAGCTTTCTTT
j_call: TRBJ2-1; clone_size: .; d_call: TRBD2; v_call: TRBV2; cdr3_aa: CASRGTRIDEQFF; cdr3_nt: TGTGCCAGCAGAGGGACTAGGATTGATGAGCAGTTCTTC
j_call: TRBJ2-7; clone_size: .; d_call: .; v_call: TRBV25-1; cdr3_aa: CASDIREQYF; cdr3_nt: TGTGCCAGCGACATTAGGGAGCAGTACTTC
j_call: TRBJ2-3; clone_size: .; d_call: .; v_call: TRBV11-2; cdr3_aa: CASSPSPRGSTDTQYF; cdr3_nt: TGTGCCAGCAGCCCCTCCCCCCGGGGGAGCACAGATACGCAGTATTTT
j_call: TRBJ2-7; clone_size: once; d_call: .; v_call: TRBV5-1; cdr3_aa: CASSPPTGPRSYEQYF; cdr3_nt: TGCGCCAGCAGCCCTCCGACAGGTCCACGCTCCTACGAGCAGTACTTC
j_call: TRBJ1-1; clone_size: .; d_call: .; v_call: TRBV11-3; cdr3_aa: CASSARGGRETEAFF; cdr3_nt: TGTGCCAGCAGCGCTAGAGGCGGGCGTGAAACTGAAGCTTTCTTT
j_call: TRBJ2-7; clone_size: .; d_call: TRBD2; v_call: TRBV30; cdr3_aa: CAWSVRLAGGAYEQYF; cdr3_nt: TGTGCCTGGAGTGTACGACTAGCGGGAGGAGCCTACGAGCAGTACTTC
j_call: TRBJ2-5; clone_size: .; d_call: .; v_call: TRBV10-3; cdr3_aa: CAIKALRTTQETQYF; cdr3_nt: TGTGCCATCAAAGCCTTGCGGACAACTCAAGAGACCCAGTACTTC
j_call: TRBJ1-1; clone_size: .; d_call: .; v_call: TRBV7-9; cdr3_aa: CASTNPGGGTEAFF; cdr3_nt: TGTGCCAGCACGAACCCGGGGGGAGGAACTGAAGCTTTCTTT
j_call: TRBJ2-7; clone_size: .; d_call: .; v_call: TRBV5-4; cdr3_aa: CASSTRGAGRPYEQYF; cdr3_nt: TGTGCCAGCAGCACCCGGGGGGCGGGCCGCCCCTACGAGCAGTACTTC
j_call: TRBJ2-3; clone_size: .; d_call: .; v_call: TRBV7-2; cdr3_aa: CASSLNNGSLRTDTQYF; cdr3_nt: TGTGCCAGCAGCTTAAACAACGGGAGTCTGAGGACAGATACGCAGTATTTT
j_call: TRBJ2-7; clone_size: .; d_call: .; v_call: TRBV28; cdr3_aa: CASEDRGYEQYF; cdr3_nt: TGTGCCAGCGAGGATCGGGGCTACGAGCAGTACTTC
j_call: TRBJ2-3; clone_size: .; d_call: .; v_call: TRBV5-1; cdr3_aa: CASSVGVPGLTMNTDTQYF; cdr3_nt: TGCGCCAGCAGCGTGGGCGTCCCCGGACTAACTATGAACACAGATACGCAGTATTTT
j_call: TRBJ1-1; clone_size: few; d_call: .; v_call: TRBV4-3; cdr3_aa: CASSQGGVRAFF; cdr3_nt: TGCGCCAGCAGCCAGGGGGGGGTGAGAGCTTTCTTT
j_call: TRBJ2-7; clone_size: .; d_call: .; v_call: TRBV28; cdr3_aa: CASSLVEASYEQYF; cdr3_nt: TGTGCCAGCAGTTTGGTAGAGGCTTCCTACGAGCAGTACTTC
j_call: TRBJ1-2; clone_size: once; d_call: .; v_call: TRBV7-8; cdr3_aa: CASSPDCKGNYGYTF; cdr3_nt: TGTGCCAGCAGCCCGGACTGTAAGGGTAACTATGGCTACACCTTC
j_call: TRBJ2-1; clone_size: once; d_call: .; v_call: TRBV7-2; cdr3_aa: CASSLKGSNNEQFF; cdr3_nt: TGTGCCAGCAGCTTGAAGGGGTCCAACAATGAGCAGTTCTTC
j_call: TRBJ2-1; clone_size: once; d_call: TRBD1; v_call: TRBV25-1; cdr3_aa: CASIRTGTGKSSYNEQFF; cdr3_nt: TGTGCCAGCATCAGAACCGGGACAGGGAAAAGCTCCTACAATGAGCAGTTCTTC
j_call: TRBJ2-2; clone_size: once; d_call: TRBD2; v_call: TRBV5-1; cdr3_aa: CASRLAGRGTGELFF; cdr3_nt: TGCGCCAGCAGACTAGCGGGAAGAGGCACCGGGGAGCTGTTTTTT
j_call: TRBJ1-4; clone_size: .; d_call: TRBD1; v_call: TRBV11-2; cdr3_aa: CASSQTTGNEKLFF; cdr3_nt: TGTGCCAGCAGCCAAACGACAGGGAATGAAAAACTGTTTTTT
j_call: TRBJ1-5; clone_size: .; d_call: .; v_call: TRBV28; cdr3_aa: CASSFQGLGNQPQHF; cdr3_nt: TGTGCCAGCAGTTTTCAGGGGCTAGGGAATCAGCCCCAGCATTTT
j_call: TRBJ2-3; clone_size: once; d_call: .; v_call: TRBV4-3; cdr3_aa: CASSRTNTDTQYF; cdr3_nt: TGCGCCAGCAGCCGGACTAACACAGATACGCAGTATTTT